This T cell receptor (beta chain) is from a study of early T cells in non-severe SARS-CoV-2 infection listed by TCRdb under 2021. Describing the broader study: Because TCR sequencing was done on bulk RNA from unsorted whole blood, the alpha and beta chains could not be paired.

This was a case-control study nested in a cohort of healthcare workers in London, UK, who had nasopharyngeal swab PCR tests and blood samples taken every week. Healthcare workers were enrolled in the week of the UK lockdown, from 23 to 31 March 2020, and were followed every week for up to roughly 15 weeks. Study-wide conclusions, independent of this receptor: Matching against VDJdb was skewed toward anti-spike CD8 responses, likely underestimated virus-specific expansions, and missed private and CD4 specificities.

The library was generated by 5' RACE. Instrument on record: NextSeq 500. In the TCR library protocol, unique molecular identifiers were attached to individual cDNA molecules to correct for PCR bias and sequencing error. Sequencing covered both TCR alpha and beta chains, and within each sample the abundances of alpha and beta sequences were tightly co-correlated. Per the source publication's procedure: Decombinator V4 was used to annotate TCR sequences for V gene, J gene and CDR3. TCRs were defined as expanded if a significant change between any two time points was detected under a Poisson model with p below 0.0001. Abundances of TCRs were expressed as counts per million after normalisation to the total number of TCRs sequenced in each sample. VDJdb, accessed on 1 November 2021, was searched for TCRs annotated for CMV, EBV and SARS-CoV-2, and TCRs annotated for more than one antigen were excluded. TCRdb reworked the public reads: Q25 trimming with fastp, MiXCR clone assembly, productive beta chains retained. Rows are unified per CDR3 protein, each entry keeping the most common DNA and genes. For this entry, the V and J calls and clone size follow TCRdb and not the study's own pipeline. This sample is represented by some 44,000 distinct CDR3 sequences; about 6% of them were singletons. The ten largest clones capture about 8% of the sample.

This clonotype has ten or more counts. It has no known antigen specificity. One base away there is no much larger clone; base qualities are not given. The sequencing here drew on whole blood, taken at baseline. The sequence derives from an adult who was a healthcare worker with PCR-confirmed SARS-CoV-2 infection or an uninfected control (not recorded which).

The CDR3 region: CASSSGLAGGTDTQYF. The nucleotides read TGTGCCAGTAGTTCCGGACTAGCGGGTGGCACAGATACGCAGTATTTT. This sequence uses TRBV19 and TRBJ2-3; 11 of the junction bases match TRBD2. From the cysteine through the phenylalanine, the CDR3 covers 16 amino acids. CDR3 DNA is the only sequence kept; it has 48 bases, read in frame from the first base. CDR1 LNHDA and CDR2 SQIVND were looked up in the germline V gene (reference sequence). Trimming takes 5 bases off V and 1 base off J; junction bases not matched to a gene: 5.